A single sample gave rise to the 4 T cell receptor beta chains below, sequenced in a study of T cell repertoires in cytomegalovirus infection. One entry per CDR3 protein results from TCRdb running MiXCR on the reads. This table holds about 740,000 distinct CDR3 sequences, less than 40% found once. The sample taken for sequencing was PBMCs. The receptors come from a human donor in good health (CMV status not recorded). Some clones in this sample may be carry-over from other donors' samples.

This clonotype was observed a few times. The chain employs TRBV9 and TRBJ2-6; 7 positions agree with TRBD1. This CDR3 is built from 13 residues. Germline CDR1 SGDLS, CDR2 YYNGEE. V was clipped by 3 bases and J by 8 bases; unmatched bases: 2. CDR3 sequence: CASSEGQTNVLTF. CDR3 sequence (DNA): TGTGCCAGCAGCGAGGGACAGACCAACGTCCTGACTTTC.

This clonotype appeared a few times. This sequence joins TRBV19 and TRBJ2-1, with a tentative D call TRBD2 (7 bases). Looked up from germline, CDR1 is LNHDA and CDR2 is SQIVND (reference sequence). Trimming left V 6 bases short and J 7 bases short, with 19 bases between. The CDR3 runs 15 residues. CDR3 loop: CASRGGAPSLNEQFF. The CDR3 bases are TGTGCCAGTAGAGGGGGGGCTCCATCTCTGAATGAGCAGTTCTTC.

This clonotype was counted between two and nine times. The CDR3 DNA reads as TGTGCCAGTAGTATGAAGGGGACTCAGCCCCAGCATTTT. Protein: CASSMKGTQPQHF. This chain joins TRBV19 and TRBJ1-5, with a possible D match to TRBD1 (5 bases). Germline V gene data show CDR1 as LNHDA and CDR2 as SQIVND (reference sequence). The CDR3 sequence is 13 residues long. Trimming cost V 3 bases and J 6 bases, with 9 bases left between them. The whole variable domain, remainder taken from reference TRBV19 and TRBJ1-5, is DGGITQSPKYLFRKEGQNVTLSCEQNLNHDAMYWYRQDPGQGLRLIYYSQIVNDFQKGDIAEGYSVSREKKESFPLTVTSAQKNPTAFYLCASSMKGTQPQHFGDGTRLSIL.

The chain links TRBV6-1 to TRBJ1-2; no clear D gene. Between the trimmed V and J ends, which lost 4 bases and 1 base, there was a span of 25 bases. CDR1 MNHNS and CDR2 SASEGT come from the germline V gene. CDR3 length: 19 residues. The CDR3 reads CASSAHLPELEEVNYGYTF. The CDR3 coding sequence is TGTGCCAGCAGTGCCCATTTGCCTGAACTTGAGGAGGTTAACTATGGCTACACCTTC.